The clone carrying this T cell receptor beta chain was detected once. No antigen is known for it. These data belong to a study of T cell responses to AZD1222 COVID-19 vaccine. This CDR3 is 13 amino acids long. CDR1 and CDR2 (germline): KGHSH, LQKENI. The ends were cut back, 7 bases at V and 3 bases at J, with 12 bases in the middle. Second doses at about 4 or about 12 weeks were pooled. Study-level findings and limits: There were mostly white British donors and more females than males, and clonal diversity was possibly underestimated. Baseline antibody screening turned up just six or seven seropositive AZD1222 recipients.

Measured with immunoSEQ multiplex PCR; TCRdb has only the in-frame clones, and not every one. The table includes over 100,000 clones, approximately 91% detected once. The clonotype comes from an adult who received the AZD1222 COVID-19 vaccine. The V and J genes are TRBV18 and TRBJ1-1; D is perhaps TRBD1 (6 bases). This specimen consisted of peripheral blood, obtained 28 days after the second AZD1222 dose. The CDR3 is CASFIDRYTEAFF. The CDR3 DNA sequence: TGTGCCAGCTTCATTGACAGGTACACTGAAGCTTTCTTT.